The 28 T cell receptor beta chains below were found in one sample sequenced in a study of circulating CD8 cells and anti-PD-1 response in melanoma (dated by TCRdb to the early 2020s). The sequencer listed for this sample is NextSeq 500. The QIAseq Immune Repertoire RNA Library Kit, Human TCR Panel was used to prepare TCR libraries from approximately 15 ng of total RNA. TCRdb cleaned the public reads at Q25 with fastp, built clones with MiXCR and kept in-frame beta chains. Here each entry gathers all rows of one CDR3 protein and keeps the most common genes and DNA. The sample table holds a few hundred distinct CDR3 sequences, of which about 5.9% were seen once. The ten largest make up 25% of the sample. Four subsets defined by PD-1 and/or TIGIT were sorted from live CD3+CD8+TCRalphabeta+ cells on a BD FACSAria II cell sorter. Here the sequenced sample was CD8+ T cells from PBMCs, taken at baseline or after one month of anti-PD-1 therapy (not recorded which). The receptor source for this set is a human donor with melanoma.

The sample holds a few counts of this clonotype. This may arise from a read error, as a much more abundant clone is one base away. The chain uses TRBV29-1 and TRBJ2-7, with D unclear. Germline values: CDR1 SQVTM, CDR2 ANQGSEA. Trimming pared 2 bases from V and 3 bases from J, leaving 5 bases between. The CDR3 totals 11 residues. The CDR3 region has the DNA TGCAGCGTTGAAACAAGCTACGAGCAGTACTTC. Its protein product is CSVETSYEQYF.

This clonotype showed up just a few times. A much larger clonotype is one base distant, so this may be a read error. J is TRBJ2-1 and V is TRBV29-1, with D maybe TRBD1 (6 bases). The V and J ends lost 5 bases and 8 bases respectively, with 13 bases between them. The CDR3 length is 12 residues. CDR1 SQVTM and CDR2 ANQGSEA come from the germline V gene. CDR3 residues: CSVKGQYDEQFF. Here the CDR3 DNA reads TGCAGCGTTAAGGGACAATACGATGAGCAGTTCTTC.

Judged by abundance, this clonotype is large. CDR3 region: CASSLNPDYEQYF. CDR3 nucleotides: TGTGCCAGCAGTTTGAATCCAGACTACGAGCAGTACTTC. V and J are TRBV12-3 or TRBV12-4 and TRBJ2-7; D is undetermined. Trimming took off 3 bases at V and 3 bases at J, with 9 bases between the two ends. The CDR3 has 13 amino acids.

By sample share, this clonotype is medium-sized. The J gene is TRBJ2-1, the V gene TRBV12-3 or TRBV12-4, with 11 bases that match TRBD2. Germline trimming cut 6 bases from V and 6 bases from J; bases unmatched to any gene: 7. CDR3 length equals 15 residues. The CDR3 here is CASSSLGLAANEQFF. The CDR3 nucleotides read TGTGCCAGCAGCTCATTGGGACTAGCGGCCAATGAGCAGTTCTTC.

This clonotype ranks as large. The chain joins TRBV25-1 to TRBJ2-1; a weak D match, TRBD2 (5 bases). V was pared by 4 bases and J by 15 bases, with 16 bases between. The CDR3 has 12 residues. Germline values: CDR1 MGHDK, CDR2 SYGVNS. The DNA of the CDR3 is TGTGCCAGCAGTGGTCCTTCCGGGGTCGTGTTCTTC. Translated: CASSGPSGVVFF.

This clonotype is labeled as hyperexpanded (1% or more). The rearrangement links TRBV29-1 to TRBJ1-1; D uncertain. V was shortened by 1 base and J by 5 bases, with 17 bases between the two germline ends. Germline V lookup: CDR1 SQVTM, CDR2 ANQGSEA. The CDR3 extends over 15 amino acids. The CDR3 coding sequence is TGCAGCGTTGAAGCCCCCGGGCCCTGGAGGACTGAAGCTTTCTTT. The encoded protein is CSVEAPGPWRTEAFF.

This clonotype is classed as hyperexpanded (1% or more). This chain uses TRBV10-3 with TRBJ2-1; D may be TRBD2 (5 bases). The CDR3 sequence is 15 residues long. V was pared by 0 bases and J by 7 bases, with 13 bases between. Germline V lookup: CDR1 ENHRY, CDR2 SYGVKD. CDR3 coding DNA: TGTGCCATCAGTGAGTCATACGGACTGATGAATGAGCAGTTCTTC. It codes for CAISESYGLMNEQFF.

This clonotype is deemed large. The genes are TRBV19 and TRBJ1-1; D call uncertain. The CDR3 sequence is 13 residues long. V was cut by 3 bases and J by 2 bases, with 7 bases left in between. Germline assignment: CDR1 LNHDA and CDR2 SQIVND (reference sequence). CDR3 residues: CASSISSNTEAFF. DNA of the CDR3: TGTGCCAGTAGTATCTCGAGTAACACTGAAGCTTTCTTT.

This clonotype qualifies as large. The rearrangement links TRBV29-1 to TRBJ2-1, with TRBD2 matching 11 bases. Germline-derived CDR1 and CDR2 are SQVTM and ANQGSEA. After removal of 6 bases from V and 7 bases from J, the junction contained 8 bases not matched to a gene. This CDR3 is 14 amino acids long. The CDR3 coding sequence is TGCAGCGTAGACGGACTAGCGGGTGCTAATGAGCAGTTCTTC. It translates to CSVDGLAGANEQFF.

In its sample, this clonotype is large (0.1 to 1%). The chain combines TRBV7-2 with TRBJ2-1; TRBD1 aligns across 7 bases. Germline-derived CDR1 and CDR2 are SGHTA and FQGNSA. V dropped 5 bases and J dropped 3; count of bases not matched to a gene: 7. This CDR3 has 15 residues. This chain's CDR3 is CASSPGQSNYNEQFF. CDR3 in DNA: TGTGCCAGCAGCCCGGGACAGAGTAACTACAATGAGCAGTTCTTC.

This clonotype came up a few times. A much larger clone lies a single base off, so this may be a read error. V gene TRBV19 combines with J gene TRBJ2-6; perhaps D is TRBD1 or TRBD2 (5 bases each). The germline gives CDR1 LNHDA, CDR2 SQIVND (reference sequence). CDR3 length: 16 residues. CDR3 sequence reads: CATAVAPSSGADVLTF. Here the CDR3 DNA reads TGTGCCACCGCTGTGGCACCTAGCTCTGGGGCCGACGTCCTGACTTTC.

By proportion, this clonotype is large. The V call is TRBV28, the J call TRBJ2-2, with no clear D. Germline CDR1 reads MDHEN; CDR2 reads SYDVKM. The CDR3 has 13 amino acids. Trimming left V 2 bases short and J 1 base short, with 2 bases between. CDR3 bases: TGTGCCAGCAGTTTAATGAACACCGGGGAGCTGTTTTTT. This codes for CASSLMNTGELFF.

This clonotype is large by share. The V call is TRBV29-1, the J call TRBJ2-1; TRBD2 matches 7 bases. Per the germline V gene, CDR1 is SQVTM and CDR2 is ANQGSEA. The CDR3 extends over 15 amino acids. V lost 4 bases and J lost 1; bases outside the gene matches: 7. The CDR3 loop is CSVAFAGDSYNEQFF. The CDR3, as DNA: TGCAGCGTTGCCTTCGCGGGAGATTCCTACAATGAGCAGTTCTTC.

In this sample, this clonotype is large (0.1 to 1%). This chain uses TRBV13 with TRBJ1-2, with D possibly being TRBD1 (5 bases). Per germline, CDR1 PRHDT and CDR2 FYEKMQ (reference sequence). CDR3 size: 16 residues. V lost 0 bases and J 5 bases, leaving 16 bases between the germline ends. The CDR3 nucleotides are TGTGCCAGCAGCTTAGGCGTCTCCGCTGGGGGATATGGCTACACCTTC. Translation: CASSLGVSAGGYGYTF.

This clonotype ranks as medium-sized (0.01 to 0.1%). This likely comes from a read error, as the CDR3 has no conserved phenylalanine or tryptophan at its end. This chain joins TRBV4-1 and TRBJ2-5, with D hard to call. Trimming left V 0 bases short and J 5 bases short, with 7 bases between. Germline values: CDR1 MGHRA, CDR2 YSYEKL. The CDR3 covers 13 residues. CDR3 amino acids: CASSQEGHETQYS. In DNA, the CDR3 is TGCGCCAGCAGCCAAGAAGGGCATGAGACCCAGTACTCC.

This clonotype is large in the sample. The CDR3 sequence is CASKSPGPFNPKQYF. The CDR3, as DNA: TGTGCCAGCAAATCACCGGGACCGTTCAACCCTAAGCAGTACTTC. V usage is TRBV21-1 and J usage is TRBJ2-7; the table's D call of TRBD1 was not tested on the DNA. TRBV21-1 is shown as a pseudogene. The CDR3 sequence is 15 residues long.

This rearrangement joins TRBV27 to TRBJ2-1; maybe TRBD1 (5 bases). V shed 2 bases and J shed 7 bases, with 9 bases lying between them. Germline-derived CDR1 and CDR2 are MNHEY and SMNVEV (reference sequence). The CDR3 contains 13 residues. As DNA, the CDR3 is TGTGCCAGCAGTTTACAGGGCTGGAATGAGCAGTTCTTC. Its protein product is CASSLQGWNEQFF.

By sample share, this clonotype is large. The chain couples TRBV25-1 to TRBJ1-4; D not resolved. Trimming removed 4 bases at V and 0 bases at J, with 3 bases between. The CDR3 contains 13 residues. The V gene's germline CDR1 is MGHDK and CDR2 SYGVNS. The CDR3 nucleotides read TGTGCCAGCAGTGTAACAACTAATGAAAAACTGTTTTTT. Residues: CASSVTTNEKLFF.

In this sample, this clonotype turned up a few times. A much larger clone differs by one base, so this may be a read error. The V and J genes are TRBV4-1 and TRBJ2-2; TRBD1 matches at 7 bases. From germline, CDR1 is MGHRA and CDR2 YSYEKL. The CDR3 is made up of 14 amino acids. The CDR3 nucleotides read TGCGCCAGCAGCCTACAGGGGAACACCGGGCAGCTGTTTTTT. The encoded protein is CASSLQGNTGQLFF.

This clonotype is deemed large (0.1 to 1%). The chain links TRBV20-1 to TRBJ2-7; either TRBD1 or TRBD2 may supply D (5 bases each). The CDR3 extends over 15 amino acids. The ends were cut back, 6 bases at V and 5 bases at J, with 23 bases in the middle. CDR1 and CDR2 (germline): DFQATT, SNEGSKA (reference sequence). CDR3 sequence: CSASVTGDYSDEQYF. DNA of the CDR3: TGCAGTGCCTCCGTCACAGGCGACTATAGCGACGAGCAGTACTTC.

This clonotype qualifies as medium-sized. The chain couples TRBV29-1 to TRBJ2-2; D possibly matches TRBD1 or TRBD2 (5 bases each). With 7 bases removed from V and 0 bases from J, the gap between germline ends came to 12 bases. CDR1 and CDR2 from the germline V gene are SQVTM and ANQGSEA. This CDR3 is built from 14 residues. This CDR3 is CSGRVQANTGELFF. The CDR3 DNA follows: TGCAGCGGGCGGGTACAGGCGAACACCGGGGAGCTGTTTTTT.

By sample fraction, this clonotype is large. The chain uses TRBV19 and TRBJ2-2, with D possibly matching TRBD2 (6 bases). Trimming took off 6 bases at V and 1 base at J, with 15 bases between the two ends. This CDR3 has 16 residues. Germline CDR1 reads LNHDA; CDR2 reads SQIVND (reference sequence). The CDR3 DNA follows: TGTGCCAGTAGCCCACGGGGACTCCAGAACACCGGGGAGCTGTTTTTT. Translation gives CASSPRGLQNTGELFF.

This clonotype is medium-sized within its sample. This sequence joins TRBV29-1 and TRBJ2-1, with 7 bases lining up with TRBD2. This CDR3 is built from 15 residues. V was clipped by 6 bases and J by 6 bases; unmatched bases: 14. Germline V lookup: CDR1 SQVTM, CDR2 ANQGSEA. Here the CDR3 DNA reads TGCAGCGTCCTCATGGCCGGGAGGTTCTCCAATGAGCAGTTCTTC. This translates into CSVLMAGRFSNEQFF.

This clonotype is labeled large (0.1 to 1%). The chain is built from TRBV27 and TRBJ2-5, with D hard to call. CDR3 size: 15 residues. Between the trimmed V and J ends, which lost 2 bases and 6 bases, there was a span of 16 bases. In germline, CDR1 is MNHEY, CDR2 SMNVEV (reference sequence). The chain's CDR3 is CASSLTSDRVKTQYF. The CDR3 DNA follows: TGTGCCAGCAGTTTAACCTCCGATAGGGTAAAGACCCAGTACTTC.

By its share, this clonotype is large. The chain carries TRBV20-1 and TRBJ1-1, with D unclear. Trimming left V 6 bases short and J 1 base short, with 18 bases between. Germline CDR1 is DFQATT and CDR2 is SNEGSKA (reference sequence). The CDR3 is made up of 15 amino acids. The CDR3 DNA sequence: TGCAGTGCATTAGATTACGCCGGAACGAACACTGAAGCTTTCTTT. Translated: CSALDYAGTNTEAFF.

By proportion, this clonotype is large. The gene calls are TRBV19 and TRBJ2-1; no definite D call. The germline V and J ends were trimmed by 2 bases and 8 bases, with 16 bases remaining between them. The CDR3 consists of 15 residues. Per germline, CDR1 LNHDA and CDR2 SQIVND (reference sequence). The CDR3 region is CASSILGRPLDEQFF. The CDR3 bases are TGTGCCAGTAGTATATTAGGGCGCCCCTTAGATGAGCAGTTCTTC.

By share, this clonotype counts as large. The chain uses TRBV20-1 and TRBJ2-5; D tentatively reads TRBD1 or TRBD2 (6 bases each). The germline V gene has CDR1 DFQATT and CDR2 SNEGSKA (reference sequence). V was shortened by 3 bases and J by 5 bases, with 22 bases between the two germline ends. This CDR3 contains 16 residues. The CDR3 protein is CSASSFESGGAETQYF. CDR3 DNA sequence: TGCAGTGCTAGTAGTTTTGAGTCCGGGGGCGCGGAGACCCAGTACTTC.

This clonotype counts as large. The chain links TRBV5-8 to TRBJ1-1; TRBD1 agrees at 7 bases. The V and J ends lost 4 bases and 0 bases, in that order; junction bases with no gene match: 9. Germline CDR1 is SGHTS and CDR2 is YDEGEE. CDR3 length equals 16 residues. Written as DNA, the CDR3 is TGTGCCAGCAGCATCGACAGGGAAACCATGAACACTGAAGCTTTCTTT. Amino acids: CASSIDRETMNTEAFF.